This T cell receptor beta chain appears in the sequencing data of a study of shared clonotypes between healthy human individuals. The study's findings and limits: Some naive CD4 clonotypes, 4% to 6%, turned up in common across four donors. There were few donors, and this limited the genetic and exposure-history diversity represented.

Deep level was the assay's run setting. Clones were sequenced by immunoSEQ multiplex PCR, and TCRdb holds only the in-frame ones, with some missing. This repertoire shows around 700,000 clones, about two thirds found once; its top ten account for under 2%. To note about this clone: The antigen is undetermined.

J was trimmed by 5 bases and V by 6 bases; bases with no gene match: 7. Germline-derived CDR1 and CDR2 are MGHRA and YSYEKL. The CDR3 is 15 amino acids. This sequence originates from a woman aged 25-40 years in good health. This chain connects TRBV4-1 to TRBJ2-5; 12 nucleotides match TRBD2. Material for sequencing was memory CD4+ T cells sorted from blood. Subset given: CD45RA-negative fraction. The DNA of the CDR3 is TGCGCCAGCAGGGAGACTAGCGGGAGAGCGGAGACCCAGTACTTC. Its protein is CASRETSGRAETQYF.